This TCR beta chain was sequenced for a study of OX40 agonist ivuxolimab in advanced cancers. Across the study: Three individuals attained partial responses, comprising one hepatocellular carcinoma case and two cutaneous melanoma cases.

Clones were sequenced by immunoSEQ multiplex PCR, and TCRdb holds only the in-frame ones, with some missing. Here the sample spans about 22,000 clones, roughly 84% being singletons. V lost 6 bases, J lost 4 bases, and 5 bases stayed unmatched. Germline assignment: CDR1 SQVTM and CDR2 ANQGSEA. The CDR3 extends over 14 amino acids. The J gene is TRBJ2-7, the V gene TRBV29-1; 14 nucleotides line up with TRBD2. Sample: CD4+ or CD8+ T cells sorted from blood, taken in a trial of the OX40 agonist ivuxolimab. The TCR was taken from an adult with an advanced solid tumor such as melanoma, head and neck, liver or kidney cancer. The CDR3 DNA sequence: TGCAGCGTGGGGACTAGCGGGGGAGGTTACGAGCAGTACTTC. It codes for CSVGTSGGGYEQYF.